This T cell receptor (beta chain) was documented in a study of blood T cell repertoires in COVID-19. Study information: Specimens from acute and convalescent COVID-19 originated in the United States, Italy and Spain. In each case, the material was cDNA or gDNA derived from T cells, B-cell-depleted T cells, or PBMCs.

Original methodology: The assay estimated nucleated cells by amplifying reference gene primers. Sequencing used immunoSEQ multiplex PCR; TCRdb keeps in-frame clones, though not all of them. Clonal size and the V and J genes are those of that table, whereas D and trimming came from the DNA. This table holds about 110,000 clones, about 85% found once. Germline-derived CDR1 and CDR2 are LGHDT and YNNKEL (reference sequence). The CDR3 sequence is 14 residues long. V was trimmed by 2 bases and J by 14 bases, leaving 21 bases between them. The TCR sequence derives from a woman aged 70-85 years with acute or convalescent COVID-19. The chain recombines TRBV3-1 (or the pseudogene TRBV3-2) with TRBJ1-1; unclear D gene. Sequencing was performed on peripheral blood. In nucleotides, the CDR3 is TGTGCCAGCAGCCAAACCCCCGGGAGTTTAGGTTTCTTCTTT. Translation: CASSQTPGSLGFFF.